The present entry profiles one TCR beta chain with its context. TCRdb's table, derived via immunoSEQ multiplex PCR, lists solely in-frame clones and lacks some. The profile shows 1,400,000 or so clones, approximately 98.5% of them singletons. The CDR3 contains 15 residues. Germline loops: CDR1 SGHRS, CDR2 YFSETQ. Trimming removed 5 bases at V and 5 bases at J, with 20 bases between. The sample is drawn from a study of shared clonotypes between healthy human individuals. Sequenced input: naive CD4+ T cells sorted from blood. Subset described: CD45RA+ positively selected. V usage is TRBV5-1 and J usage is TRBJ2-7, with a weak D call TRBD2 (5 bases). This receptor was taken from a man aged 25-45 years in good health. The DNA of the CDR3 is TGCGCCAGCAGTTCCGGGGTGGGCCTTTTCCACGAGCAGTACTTC. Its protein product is CASSSGVGLFHEQYF.